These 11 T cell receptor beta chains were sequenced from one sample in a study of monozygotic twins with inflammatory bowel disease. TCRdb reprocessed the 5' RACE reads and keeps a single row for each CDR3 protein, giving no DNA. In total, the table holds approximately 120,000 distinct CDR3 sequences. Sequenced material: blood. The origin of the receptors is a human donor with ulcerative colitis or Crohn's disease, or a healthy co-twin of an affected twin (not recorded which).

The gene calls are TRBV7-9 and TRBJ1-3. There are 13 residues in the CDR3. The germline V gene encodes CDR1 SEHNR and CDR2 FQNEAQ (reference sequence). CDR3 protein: CASSLNSGNTIYF.

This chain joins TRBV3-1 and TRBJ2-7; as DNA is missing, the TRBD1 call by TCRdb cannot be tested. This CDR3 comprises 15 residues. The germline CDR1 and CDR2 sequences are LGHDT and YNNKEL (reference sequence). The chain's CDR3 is CASSPWDRRTYEQYF.

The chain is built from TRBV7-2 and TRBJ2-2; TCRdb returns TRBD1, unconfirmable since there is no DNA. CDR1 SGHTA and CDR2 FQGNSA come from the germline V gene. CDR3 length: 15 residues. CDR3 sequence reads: CASSPGGSNTGELFF.

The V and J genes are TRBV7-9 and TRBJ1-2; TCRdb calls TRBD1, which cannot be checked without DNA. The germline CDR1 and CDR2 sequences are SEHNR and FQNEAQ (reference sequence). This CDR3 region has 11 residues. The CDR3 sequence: CASLQADGYTF.

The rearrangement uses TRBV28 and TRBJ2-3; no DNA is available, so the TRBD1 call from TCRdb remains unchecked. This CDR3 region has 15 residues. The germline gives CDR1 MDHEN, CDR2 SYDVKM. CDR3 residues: CASSRAGPGRDTQYF.

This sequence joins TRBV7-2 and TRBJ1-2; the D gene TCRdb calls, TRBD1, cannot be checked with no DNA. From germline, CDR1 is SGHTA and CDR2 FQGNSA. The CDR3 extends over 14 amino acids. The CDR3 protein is CASNEQGANYGYTF.

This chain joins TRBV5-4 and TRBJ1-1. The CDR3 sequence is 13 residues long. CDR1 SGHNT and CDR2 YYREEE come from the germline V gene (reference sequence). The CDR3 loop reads CASSLAQDTEAFF.

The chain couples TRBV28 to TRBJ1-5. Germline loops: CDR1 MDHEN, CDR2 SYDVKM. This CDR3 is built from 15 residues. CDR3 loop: CACSPIAGLNQPQHF.

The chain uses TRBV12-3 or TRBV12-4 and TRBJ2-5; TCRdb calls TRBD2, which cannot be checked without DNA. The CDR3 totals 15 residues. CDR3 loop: CASSARLAGEETQYF.

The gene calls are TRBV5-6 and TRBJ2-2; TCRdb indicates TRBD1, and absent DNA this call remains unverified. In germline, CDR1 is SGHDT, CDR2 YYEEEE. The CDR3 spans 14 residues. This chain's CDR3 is CASSFRDRGGELFF. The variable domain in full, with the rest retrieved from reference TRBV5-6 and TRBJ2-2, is DAGVTQSPTHLIKTRGQQVTLRCSPKSGHDTVSWYQQALGQGPQFIFQYYEEEERQRGNFPDRFSGHQFPNYSSELNVNALLLGDSALYLCASSFRDRGGELFFGEGSRLTVL.

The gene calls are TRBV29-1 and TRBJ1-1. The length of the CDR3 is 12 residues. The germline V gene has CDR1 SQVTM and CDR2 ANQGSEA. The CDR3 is CSVERPNTEAFF.